Listed below are T cell receptor beta chains from one sample, sequenced in a study of PD-L1 blockade in urothelial cancer. Data came from immunoSEQ multiplex PCR; TCRdb stores just in-frame clones and leaves some out. The sample has under 40,000 clones; about nine tenths are singletons. The sequenced sample was PBMCs, obtained around atezolizumab (anti-PD-L1) treatment. The receptors derive from a man at least 80 years old with urothelial cancer. The CDR3 runs from the conserved cysteine through the conserved F or W. A D gene is named only where the DNA matches it firmly.

>TRBD2|TRBJ2-7|TRBV10-3
CAISASTSGRTSSYEQYF
>.|TRBJ2-1|TRBV19
CASRPSSYNEQFF
>.|TRBJ2-2|TRBV4-3
CASSGRAGGGSGELFF
>.|TRBJ1-3|TRBV28
CASSLIYRAGNTIYF
>.|TRBJ2-5|TRBV21-1
CASSDYLASGKGETQYF
>TRBD2|TRBJ2-7|TRBV29-1
CSVRLATDSYEQYF
>.|TRBJ1-1|TRBV7-9
CASKPATALSIEAFF
>.|TRBJ1-1|TRBV9
CASTPSIGTEAFF
>.|TRBJ1-3|TRBV27
CASSGVGNTIYF
>TRBD1|TRBJ1-5|TRBV27
CASSRTGYNQPQHF
>TRBD1|TRBJ1-2|TRBV10-3
CAISELEGARYGYTF
>.|TRBJ2-2|TRBV7-9
CASRAGNTGELFF
>TRBD2|TRBJ2-1|TRBV5-6
CASSLGQDPTSGRGNEQFF
>.|TRBJ2-1|TRBV11-2
CASSSRNGIVGRSYNEQFF
>.|TRBJ1-1|TRBV6-5
CASSYREGVDTEAFF
>.|TRBJ2-3|TRBV2
CASGLENTDTQYF
>.|TRBJ2-5|TRBV30
CAWRDWSGPYQETQYF
>TRBD1|TRBJ2-5|TRBV19
CASSGDSQETQYF
>.|TRBJ2-3|TRBV30
CAWSYGAGPTDTQYF
>.|TRBJ2-5|TRBV6-5
CASRPQGSGEQYF
>TRBD1|TRBJ2-3|TRBV29-1
CSGQQGSYTQYF
>.|TRBJ2-5|TRBV29-1
CSVVRTNSGGTQYF
>TRBD2|TRBJ2-5|TRBV5-1
CASSKGLAVQETQYF
>.|TRBJ1-4|TRBV5-5
CASSLRGSANEKLFF
>TRBD2|TRBJ2-3|TRBV9
CASSPLAGSGTDTQYF
>.|TRBJ2-3|TRBV9
CASSVVPTTDTQYF